Below, one T cell receptor (beta chain) is given with its context. Under the authors' procedure: It was from reference gene primer amplification that nucleated cell counts were estimated. Profiled with immunoSEQ multiplex PCR; TCRdb holds only in-frame clones, not every one. That table furnishes V, J and clone size, whereas the DNA furnished D and trimming. The sample lists roughly 66,000 clones, about four fifths occurring once. The entry originates in a study of blood T cell repertoires in COVID-19. Turning to the study itself: The cDNA or gDNA used as material had been derived from T cells, B-cell-depleted T cells, or PBMCs.

J gave up 5 bases and V 5 bases, and 2 bases lay outside the gene matches. This CDR3 comprises 11 residues. The germline V gene encodes CDR1 GTSNPN and CDR2 SVGIG (reference sequence). Sequencing was carried out using peripheral blood. This rearrangement joins TRBV30 to TRBJ2-5; 7 bases line up with TRBD1. The TCR was taken from a woman aged 55-75 years with acute or convalescent COVID-19. CDR3 sequence (DNA): TGTGCCTGGTTGGACAGGGAGACCCAGTACTTC. This codes for CAWLDRETQYF.